This T cell receptor (beta chain) came from a study of shared clonotypes between healthy human individuals. Study background: The study used three CD4 naive, three CD4 memory, two CD8 naive and one CD8 memory plate per donor. Overall study findings and caveats: Clonotype sharing across several donors was observed for around 5% of naive CD4 clonotypes.

Libraries were prepared by immunoSEQ multiplex PCR; TCRdb keeps only in-frame clonotypes and omits some of them. The sample holds a few million clones, almost 96% seen once. As for this clone: Its antigen remains unknown. Other DNA sequences within the sample encode an identical CDR3.

There are 13 residues in the CDR3. The V gene lost 2 bases and the J gene lost 3 bases, with 7 bases spanning the gap. Germline lookup yields CDR1 MNHEY and CDR2 SMNVEV (reference sequence). The chain uses TRBV27 and TRBJ1-2; possibly TRBD1 for D (6 bases). The receptor's source is a man aged 18 to 29 in good health. The source material was naive CD4+ T cells sorted from blood. Subset of the sample: CD45RA+ positively selected. The DNA for the CDR3 is TGTGCCAGCAGTTTACAGGGGTACTATGGCTACACCTTC. Translated, it gives CASSLQGYYGYTF.